This TCR beta chain was observed in a study of cytomegalovirus exposure and HLA in healthy donors. Background on the study: Most donors, roughly 82% of a few hundred genotyped, fell in the Caucasian-associated ancestry cluster.

CDR1 is SGHRS, CDR2 YFSETQ, per germline. The CDR3 has 15 amino acids. V dropped 4 bases and J dropped 7 bases, with 20 bases sitting between them. Findings of the study overall: Later analysis demonstrated an association between a missense DCLRE1C variant and TCR beta V- and J-gene trimming. The listing of about 150 TCR beta chains classed them as cytomegalovirus-associated.

With respect to this clone: Its antigen is unidentified.

The PCR used 60 Vbeta and 13 Jbeta primers. Method: immunoSEQ multiplex PCR; TCRdb's copy keeps in-frame clones and lacks some. The repertoire holds some 210,000 clones, with about 90% as singletons. This receptor was identified in a man aged 30 to 45 in good health and CMV-seronegative. Sequenced material: PBMCs. The chain uses TRBV5-1 and TRBJ1-2; possibly TRBD1 for D (6 bases). CDR3 nucleotides: TGCGCCAGCAGCAACCGGGACACAAGTGGCGGTGGCTACACCTTC. Its translation is CASSNRDTSGGGYTF.